The clone carrying this T cell receptor (beta chain) was counted a few times. Its antigen is still unknown. TCRdb fed the 5' RACE reads into MiXCR, producing one record per CDR3 protein. The data show 250,000 or so distinct CDR3 sequences, around 25% seen once. This record belongs to a study of CD8 T cells in ankylosing spondylitis. The V segment lost 5 bases and the J segment 2 bases; nucleotides outside the gene matches: 9. Germline values: CDR1 DFQATT, CDR2 SNEGSKA (reference sequence). The CDR3 contains 14 residues. Overall study findings and caveats: Characteristic of ankylosing spondylitis blood, it appeared, was a TCR beta motif comprising about eight highly homologous variants. Within matched ankylosing spondylitis synovial fluid, disease-linked clones were reportedly significantly enriched.

The J gene is TRBJ2-7, the V gene TRBV20-1, with 7 bases fitting TRBD2. The clonotype originates from a male donor with ankylosing spondylitis or in good health (not recorded which). Sequenced: blood, either unsorted or a sorted T cell fraction (not recorded which). The CDR3 spells CSAPNLGGAYEQYF. The CDR3 DNA follows: TGCAGTGCTCCCAACCTTGGGGGGGCCTACGAGCAGTACTTC.